Below, 16 T cell receptor beta chains from the same sample are listed, as sequenced in a study of T cells in Graves' hyperthyroidism and ophthalmopathy. Researchers amplified the TCR beta CDR3 regions from RNA transcripts. An initial round of RT-PCR targeting the TCR CDR3 relied on the HTBI primer set. TCRdb re-called the multiplex PCR reads with MiXCR, one entry per CDR3 protein. The repertoire holds over 300,000 distinct CDR3 sequences, around 13% seen once, with 8% to 13% in the top ten. Sequencing input: blood. Receptor source: a woman in her sixties or seventies with Graves' hyperthyroidism.

The V and J genes are TRBV11-3 and TRBJ1-1; 8 nucleotides line up with TRBD1. Germline V gene data show CDR1 as SGHNT and CDR2 as YENEEA. The CDR3 consists of 14 residues. The junction had 5 bases not matched to a gene; V was cut back by 4 bases and J by 4 bases. DNA of the CDR3: TGTGCCAGCAGCTCCTCCGGGACAGGCACTGAAGCTTTCTTT. It codes for CASSSSGTGTEAFF.

This clonotype was seen at least ten times. V usage is TRBV12-3 or TRBV12-4 and J usage is TRBJ2-3, with TRBD2 identical over 9 bases. V was pared by 6 bases and J by 4 bases, with 8 bases of the junction left unmatched. This CDR3 is built from 15 residues. CDR3 DNA: TGTGCCAGCAGCCGCCAGCGGGAGGTCTCAGATACGCAGTATTTT. Amino acids: CASSRQREVSDTQYF.

At least ten counts were recorded for this clonotype. V usage is TRBV30 and J usage is TRBJ2-5; a weak D match, TRBD2 (6 bases). The CDR3 is made up of 13 amino acids. Germline CDR1 and CDR2: GTSNPN and SVGIG (reference sequence). V lost 4 bases to trimming and J lost 4 bases, with 13 bases between them. CDR3 sequence: CAWTPMGGETQYF. The CDR3 DNA reads as TGTGCCTGGACCCCAATGGGAGGAGAGACCCAGTACTTC.

This clonotype was seen a single time. This rearrangement joins TRBV5-1 to TRBJ1-2; D gene unclear. Trimming shortened V by 0 bases and J by 3 bases, and 15 bases separated the two germline ends. The length of the CDR3 is 16 residues. The germline V gene encodes CDR1 SGHRS and CDR2 YFSETQ. The CDR3, as DNA: TGCGCCAGCAGCTTGGCGGCTAACACAGACTACTATGGCTACACCTTC. Translation: CASSLAANTDYYGYTF.

This clonotype was recorded at least ten times. The rearrangement uses TRBV28 and TRBJ2-7, with 8 bases identical to TRBD2. CDR3 length: 13 amino acids. CDR1 MDHEN and CDR2 SYDVKM come from the germline V gene. V lost 6 bases to trimming and J lost 2 bases; unmatched junction nucleotides: 3. The chain's CDR3 is CASRLAAAYEQYF. In DNA form, the CDR3 reads TGTGCCAGCAGACTAGCGGCAGCCTACGAGCAGTACTTC.

Many counts were recorded for this clonotype. This chain joins TRBV11-2 and TRBJ2-7, with D possibly being TRBD1 or TRBD2 (6 bases each). Germline-derived CDR1 and CDR2 are SGHAT and FQNNGV. The CDR3 runs to 13 residues. The V and J ends lost 7 bases and 2 bases respectively, with 12 bases between them. As DNA, the CDR3 is TGTGCCAGCAACCCGGGGGACACCTACGAGCAGTACTTC. Its translation: CASNPGDTYEQYF.

The CDR3 here is CATSGTTSGGYGYTF. The CDR3 DNA reads as TGTGCCACCAGTGGTACGACATCGGGCGGCTATGGCTACACCTTC. The gene calls are TRBV24-1 and TRBJ1-2; D gene uncertain. The V and J ends lost 5 bases and 4 bases respectively, with 16 bases between them. Germline assignment: CDR1 KGHDR and CDR2 SFDVKD. This CDR3 is built from 15 residues.

This clonotype was picked up many times. The chain is built from TRBV30 and TRBJ2-7; no clear D. Germline assignment: CDR1 GTSNPN and CDR2 SVGIG (reference sequence). The CDR3 runs 12 residues. Trimming pared 2 bases from V and 5 bases from J, leaving 10 bases between. The CDR3 bases are TGTGCCTGGAGTAGGTATTCTAACGAGCAGTACTTC. Protein product: CAWSRYSNEQYF.

This clonotype occurred many times. The V gene is TRBV5-1, the J gene TRBJ2-1; possibly TRBD1 for D (6 bases). The CDR3 has 14 amino acids. The V gene lost 0 bases and the J gene lost 8 bases, with 12 bases spanning the gap. Germline-derived CDR1 and CDR2 are SGHRS and YFSETQ. The CDR3 here is CASSLEQGIDEQFF. The CDR3 nucleotides are TGCGCCAGCAGCTTGGAACAGGGTATCGATGAGCAGTTCTTC. The whole variable domain, filled in from reference TRBV5-1 and TRBJ2-1, reads KAGVTQTPRYLIKTRGQQVTLSCSPISGHRSVSWYQQTPGQGLQFLFEYFSETQRNKGNFPGRFSGRQFSNSRSEMNVSTLELGDSALYLCASSLEQGIDEQFFGPGTRLTVL.

Of note for this clonotype: A much more abundant neighbour one base away suggests this may be a read error. The chain uses TRBV6-2 or TRBV6-3 and TRBJ2-1, with TRBD2 matching 8 bases. Germline CDR1 is MNHEY and CDR2 is SVGEGT. The CDR3 is 15 amino acids. J lost 6 bases, V lost 6 bases, and 10 bases had no gene match. The CDR3 DNA follows: TGTGCCAGCAGCCGGGGGGGATCTGCCTGCAATGAGCAGTTCTTC. The encoded protein is CASSRGGSACNEQFF.

This clonotype was seen repeatedly, ten times or more. This chain joins TRBV28 and TRBJ1-1; TRBD1 matches at 10 bases. Germline lookup yields CDR1 MDHEN and CDR2 SYDVKM. This CDR3 is built from 15 residues. V shed 5 bases and J 5 bases; nucleotides not matched to a gene: 8. DNA of the CDR3: TGTGCCAGCAGTATCCGACAGGGGGCAGGGACTGAAGCTTTCTTT. Translated, it gives CASSIRQGAGTEAFF.

In this sample, this clonotype turned up many times. This chain links TRBV11-2 with TRBJ2-1, with D hard to call. The CDR3 runs 15 residues. Trimming left V 5 bases short and J 1 base short, with 12 bases between. Per germline, CDR1 SGHAT and CDR2 FQNNGV. CDR3 sequence (DNA): TGTGCCAGCAGCGCCCGACTGGATTCCTACAATGAGCAGTTCTTC. Amino acid sequence: CASSARLDSYNEQFF.

This chain uses TRBV6-5 with TRBJ2-7; D is possibly TRBD2 (5 bases). Germline V gene lookup returns CDR1 MNHEY and CDR2 SVGAGI. The CDR3 loop spans 14 amino acids. Trimming shortened V by 2 bases and J by 6 bases, and 14 bases separated the two germline ends. The CDR3 region is CASSYSRDGGEQYF. CDR3 nucleotides: TGTGCCAGCAGTTACAGCCGGGATGGAGGCGAGCAGTACTTC.

The chain recombines TRBV5-1 with TRBJ1-3; D remains unclear. Trimming left V 4 bases short and J 3 bases short, with 8 bases between. Germline V CDR1 and CDR2: SGHRS, YFSETQ. This CDR3 comprises 13 residues. The CDR3 reads CASSEGSGNTIYF. The DNA of the CDR3 is TGCGCCAGCAGCGAGGGTAGTGGAAACACCATATATTTT.

At least ten counts were recorded for this clonotype. The CDR3 region has the DNA TGTGCCAGCAGCTTAGGCGTTACTCGCACAGATACGCAGTATTTT. Its translation: CASSLGVTRTDTQYF. The gene calls are TRBV7-3 and TRBJ2-3; D is uncertain. The germline gives CDR1 SGHTA, CDR2 FQGTGA. This CDR3 is 15 amino acids long. Between the trimmed V and J ends, which lost 2 bases and 1 base, there was a span of 10 bases.

This clonotype was observed a single time. The genes are TRBV5-4 and TRBJ2-5, with 9 bases fitting TRBD1. Germline V gives CDR1 SGHNT, CDR2 YYREEE (reference sequence). The CDR3 covers 16 residues. V shed 4 bases and J 4 bases; nucleotides not matched to a gene: 11. The CDR3 sequence: CASSIRSGQGGETQYF. As DNA, the CDR3 is TGTGCCAGCAGCATCCGTTCGGGACAGGGAGGAGAGACCCAGTACTTC.